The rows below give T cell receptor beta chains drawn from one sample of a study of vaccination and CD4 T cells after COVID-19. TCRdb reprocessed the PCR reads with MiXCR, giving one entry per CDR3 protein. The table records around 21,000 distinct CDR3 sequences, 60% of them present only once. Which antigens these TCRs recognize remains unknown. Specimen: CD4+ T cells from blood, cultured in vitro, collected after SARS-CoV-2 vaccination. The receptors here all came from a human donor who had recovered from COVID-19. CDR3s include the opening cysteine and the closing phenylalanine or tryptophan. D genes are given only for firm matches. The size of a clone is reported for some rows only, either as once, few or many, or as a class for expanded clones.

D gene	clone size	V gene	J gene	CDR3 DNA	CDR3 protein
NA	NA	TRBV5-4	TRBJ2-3	TGTGCCAGCAGCCTCGATCCCCCAAGTACGCAGTATTTT	CASSLDPPSTQYF
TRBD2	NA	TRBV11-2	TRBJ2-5	TGTGCCAGCAGCCTTGGGACTAGCGGGGGGGCCTATGAGACCCAGTACTTC	CASSLGTSGGAYETQYF
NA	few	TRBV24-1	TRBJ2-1	TGTGCCACCAGTGATGACCCCGGGGTCAATGAGCAGTTCTTC	CATSDDPGVNEQFF
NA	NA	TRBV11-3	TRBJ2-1	TGTGCCAGCAGCCGGGGGTCAATAGTAGGGAATGAGCAGTTCTTC	CASSRGSIVGNEQFF
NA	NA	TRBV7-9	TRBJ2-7	TGTGCCAGCACTGGTGCCCTCTACGAGCAGTACTTC	CASTGALYEQYF
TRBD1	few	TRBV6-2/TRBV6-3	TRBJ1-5	TGTGCCAGCAGTTACTCGTCCGGGACAGGGGGTGCCTATAGCAATCAGCCCCAGCATTTT	CASSYSSGTGGAYSNQPQHF
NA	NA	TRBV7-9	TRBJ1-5	NA	CASTNQTSMYLCASSYNQPQHF
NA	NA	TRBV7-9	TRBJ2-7	TGTGCCAGCAGCTTAGTAGGGGGGCGGGGGAAGAACGAGCAGTACTTC	CASSLVGGRGKNEQYF
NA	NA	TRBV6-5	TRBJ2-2	TGTGCCAGCAGTTTTGGGGGAACCGGGGAGCTGTTTTTT	CASSFGGTGELFF
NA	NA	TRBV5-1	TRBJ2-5	TGCGCCAGCAGCTCCCAACCCCAAGAGACCCAGTACTTC	CASSSQPQETQYF
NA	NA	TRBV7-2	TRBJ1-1	TGTGCCAGCAGCCAGGCCTGGGGGTTCACTGAAGCTTTCTTT	CASSQAWGFTEAFF
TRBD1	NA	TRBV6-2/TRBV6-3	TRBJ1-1	TGTGCCAGCAGTTACTCGAACGAGAAAGGACAGGGGAGCACTGAAGCTTTCTTT	CASSYSNEKGQGSTEAFF
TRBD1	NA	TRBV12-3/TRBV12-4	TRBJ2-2	TGTGCCAGCAGGAGGGACAGGGTGGGTGGGGAGCTGTTTTTT	CASRRDRVGGELFF
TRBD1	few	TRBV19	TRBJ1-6	TGTGCCAGTAGACAGGACAGGGGTCTTAATTCACCCCTCCACTTT	CASRQDRGLNSPLHF
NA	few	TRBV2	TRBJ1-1	TGTGCCAGCAGGAGGCTGAGGAACACTGAAGCTTTCTTT	CASRRLRNTEAFF
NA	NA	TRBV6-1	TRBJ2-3	TGTGCCAGCAGAGCCGGGACAAGAAACACAGATACGCAGTATTTT	CASRAGTRNTDTQYF
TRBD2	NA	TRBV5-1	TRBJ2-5	TGCGCCACAAGGACTAGCGGCCAAGAGACCCAGTACTTC	CATRTSGQETQYF
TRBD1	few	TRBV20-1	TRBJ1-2	TGCAGTGGGGGACAGGACTATGGCTACACCTTC	CSGGQDYGYTF
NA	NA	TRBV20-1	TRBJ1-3	TGCAGTGCAAACCTCGGGACTTCTGGAAACACCATATATTTT	CSANLGTSGNTIYF
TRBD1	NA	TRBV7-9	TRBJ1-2	TGTGCCAGCAGCTTCCTCCCGGGACAGGGGTCGAACGGCTACACCTTC	CASSFLPGQGSNGYTF
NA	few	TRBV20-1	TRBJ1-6	TGCAGTGCTAGGGATAGAATTCATTCACCCCTCCACTTT	CSARDRIHSPLHF
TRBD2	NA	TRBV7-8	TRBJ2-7	TGTGCCAGCAGACGTAGCGGGGGGATCTCCTACGAGCAGTACTTC	CASRRSGGISYEQYF
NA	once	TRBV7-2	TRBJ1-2	TGTGCCAGCAGCCCTCTGGGGGGGCAGTGGGGCTACACCTTC	CASSPLGGQWGYTF
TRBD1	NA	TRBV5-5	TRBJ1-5	TGTGCCAGCAGCTTGGCAGGGGGCGGTCAGCCCCAGCATTTT	CASSLAGGGQPQHF
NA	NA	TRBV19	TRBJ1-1	TGTGCCAGTAGTATCCATACTACGGGTCGCACTGAAGCTTTCTTT	CASSIHTTGRTEAFF
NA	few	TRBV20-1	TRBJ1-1	TGCAGTGCTAGAGTCCCGGGTATGAACACTGAAGCTTTCTTT	CSARVPGMNTEAFF
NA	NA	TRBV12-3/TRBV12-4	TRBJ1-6	TGTGCCAGCAGTTTAGTCATCTACCGTGATAATAATTCACCCCTCCACTTT	CASSLVIYRDNNSPLHF
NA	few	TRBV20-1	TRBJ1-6	TGCAGTGCTAGTTCCGGGTCCGGGGAAAATTCACCCCTCCACTTT	CSASSGSGENSPLHF
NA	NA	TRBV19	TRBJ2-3	TGTGCCAGTACCCCCGCTGGGACGCCAGATACGCAGTATTTT	CASTPAGTPDTQYF
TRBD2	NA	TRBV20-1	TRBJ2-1	TGCAGTGCCACCCGGGGGGGAGGATCCTACAATGAGCAGTTCTTC	CSATRGGGSYNEQFF
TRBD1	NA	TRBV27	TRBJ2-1	TGTGCCAGCAGTTACCGGACAGGGAATAATGAGCAGTTCTTC	CASSYRTGNNEQFF
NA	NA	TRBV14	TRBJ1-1	TGTGCCAGCACCCCTGGCGAAGGGTTATTTCACAGGGCCACTGAAGCTTTCTTT	CASTPGEGLFHRATEAFF
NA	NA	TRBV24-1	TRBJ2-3	TGTGCCACCAGTGAGAGGACAGATACGCAGTATTTT	CATSERTDTQYF
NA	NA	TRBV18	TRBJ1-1	TGTGCCAGCTCACCCTGGGCGGACTTGAACACTGAAGCTTTCTTT	CASSPWADLNTEAFF
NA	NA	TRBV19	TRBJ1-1	TGTGCCAGTAGTATGGCAGGGATGAACACTGAAGCTTTCTTT	CASSMAGMNTEAFF
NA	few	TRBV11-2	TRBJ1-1	TGTGCCAGCAGCTTAGACTGGGCCACAAGAACTGAAGCTTTCTTT	CASSLDWATRTEAFF
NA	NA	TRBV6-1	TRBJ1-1	TGTGCCAGCAGTCGAGTACCTGTGGGGTCGGGCACTGAAGCTTTCTTT	CASSRVPVGSGTEAFF
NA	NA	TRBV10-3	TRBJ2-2	TGTGCCATCAGTGATGGAGTTAAGGACACCGGGGAGCTGTTTTTT	CAISDGVKDTGELFF
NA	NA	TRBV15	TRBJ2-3	TGTGCCACCAGCCAAGGCCGGGGGCTTTTTCCAGATACGCAGTATTTT	CATSQGRGLFPDTQYF
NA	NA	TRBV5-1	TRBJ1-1	TGCGCCAGCAGCTGGCCAGGGAGGCAGGGAACTGAAGCTTTCTTT	CASSWPGRQGTEAFF
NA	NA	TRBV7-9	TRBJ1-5	TGTGCCAGCAGCCTATACGAGGGGCAGCCCCAGCATTTT	CASSLYEGQPQHF